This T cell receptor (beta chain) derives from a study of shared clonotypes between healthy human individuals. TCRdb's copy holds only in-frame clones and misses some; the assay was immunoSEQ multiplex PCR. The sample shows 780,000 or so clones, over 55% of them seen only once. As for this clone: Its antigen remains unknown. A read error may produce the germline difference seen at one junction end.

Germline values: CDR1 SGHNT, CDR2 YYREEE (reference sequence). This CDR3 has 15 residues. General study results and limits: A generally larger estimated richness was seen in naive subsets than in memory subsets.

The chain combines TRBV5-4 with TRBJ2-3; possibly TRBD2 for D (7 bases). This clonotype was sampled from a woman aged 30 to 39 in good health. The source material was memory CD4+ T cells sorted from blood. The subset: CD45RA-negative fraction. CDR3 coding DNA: TGTGCCAGCAGGAGGGGGGGAGAGGTCACACATACGCAGTATTTT. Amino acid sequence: CASRRGGEVTHTQYF.